The entry below gives a single TCR beta chain sequence along with its context. The data originate from a study of blood T cells in healthy people across ages. Study context: Template switching captured about one barcoded beta molecule per two T cells.

V shed 4 bases, J shed 5 bases, and the junction held 10 bases outside the gene matches. The CDR3 is 15 amino acids. Germline CDR1 reads SGHTA; CDR2 reads FQGNSA. A sample-barcoded 5' primer and a J-beta primer mix were used in a second PCR of roughly 6 to 11 cycles. Via MiXCR, TCRdb re-called the 5' RACE reads, giving one row per CDR3 protein. The table includes 1.5 million to 2 million distinct CDR3 sequences, less than 50% detected once. The sample taken for sequencing was blood. The genes are TRBV7-2 and TRBJ2-5; 7 bases are a match to TRBD2. This receptor was identified in a woman between 40 and 50 years old in good health. CDR3 sequence: CASSSNPGTIETQYF. The CDR3 DNA follows: TGTGCCAGCAGCTCAAACCCCGGGACTATCGAGACCCAGTACTTC.